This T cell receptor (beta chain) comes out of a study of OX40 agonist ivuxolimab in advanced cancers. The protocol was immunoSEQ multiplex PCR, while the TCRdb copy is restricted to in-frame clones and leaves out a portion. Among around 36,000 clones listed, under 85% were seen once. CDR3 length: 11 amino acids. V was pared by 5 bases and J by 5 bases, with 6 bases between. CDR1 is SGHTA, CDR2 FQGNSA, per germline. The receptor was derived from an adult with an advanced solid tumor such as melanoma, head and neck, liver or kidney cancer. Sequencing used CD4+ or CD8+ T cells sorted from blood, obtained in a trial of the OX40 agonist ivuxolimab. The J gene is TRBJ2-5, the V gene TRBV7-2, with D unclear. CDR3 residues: CASSPPETQYF. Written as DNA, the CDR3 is TGTGCCAGCAGCCCCCCGGAGACCCAGTACTTC. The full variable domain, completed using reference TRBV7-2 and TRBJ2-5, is GAGVSQSPSNKVTEKGKDVELRCDPISGHTALYWYRQSLGQGLEFLIYFQGNSAPDKSGLPSDRFSAERTGGSVSTLTIQRTQQEDSAVYLCASSPPETQYFGPGTRLLVL.